The entry below describes one T cell receptor beta chain. Trimming cost V 3 bases and J 4 bases, with 1 base left between them. The V gene's germline CDR1 is LNHDA and CDR2 SQIVND (reference sequence). This CDR3 has 11 amino acids. The data belong to a study of control samples from healthy donors and cancer patients. Method: immunoSEQ multiplex PCR; TCRdb's copy keeps in-frame clones and lacks some. The sample has 150,000 to 160,000 clones, 94% seen once. The sequenced material came from blood. The clonotype was recovered from a man in his forties in good health. The J gene is TRBJ2-1, the V gene TRBV19, with D hard to call. The CDR3 nucleotides are TGTGCCAGTAGTATTTACAATGAGCAGTTCTTC. Encoded protein: CASSIYNEQFF.